What follows are 10 T cell receptor beta chains derived from one specimen sequenced in a study of naive and memory T cell subsets. The beta constant-region primer was an equimolar mix of two oligonucleotides covering TRBC1 and TRBC2. TCRdb used MiXCR to reprocess the UMI-ligation and nested PCR reads, holding one entry per CDR3 protein. The sample carries 130,000 to 150,000 distinct CDR3 sequences, over 15% recorded once. What was sequenced was naive CD4+ T cells from blood. Every receptor here comes from a human donor in good health.

This sequence joins TRBV6-6 and TRBJ1-3; no clear D. This CDR3 spans 17 amino acids. Trimming cost V 5 bases and J 0 bases, with 17 bases left between them. Germline V CDR1 and CDR2: MNHNY, SVGAGI (reference sequence). The CDR3 is CASSPTPIASSGNTIYF. CDR3 DNA sequence: TGTGCCAGCAGTCCTACCCCCATCGCTTCCTCTGGAAACACCATATATTTT.

V and J are TRBV9 and TRBJ1-2; D unresolved. With 4 bases removed from V and 10 bases from J, the gap between germline ends came to 11 bases. The CDR3 spans 11 residues. Germline V gives CDR1 SGDLS, CDR2 YYNGEE. The CDR3 DNA sequence: TGTGCCAGCAGCTTAGGCCTGACCTACACCTTC. Protein sequence: CASSLGLTYTF.

There are a few counts of this clonotype. The CDR3 reads CSARDWQGADTQYF. The CDR3 DNA is TGCAGTGCTAGAGATTGGCAGGGAGCAGATACGCAGTATTTT. The V and J genes are TRBV20-1 and TRBJ2-3; TRBD1 or TRBD2 may be the D gene (5 bases each). The V end lost 0 bases, the J end lost 4 bases, and 11 bases lay between the germline ends. Germline loops: CDR1 DFQATT, CDR2 SNEGSKA (reference sequence). CDR3 size: 14 residues.

The chain uses TRBV20-1 and TRBJ2-5; TRBD2 aligns across 13 bases. J lost 0 bases, V lost 4 bases, and 2 bases had no gene match. This CDR3 has 15 residues. CDR1 DFQATT and CDR2 SNEGSKA come from the germline V gene (reference sequence). In DNA, the CDR3 is TGCAGTGCTAAGGGGACTAGCGGGAACCAAGAGACCCAGTACTTC. It translates to CSAKGTSGNQETQYF.

This clonotype was detected a few times. The CDR3 DNA sequence: TGTGCCAGTAGCTGGAACACTGAAGCTTTCTTT. It translates to CASSWNTEAFF. V usage is TRBV19 and J usage is TRBJ1-1, with D unclear. V dropped 6 bases and J dropped 1 base, with 3 bases sitting between them. Germline CDR1 reads LNHDA; CDR2 reads SQIVND (reference sequence). The CDR3 extends over 11 amino acids.

The chain has TRBV5-1 and TRBJ1-6; 7 bases fit TRBD1. The junction had 5 bases not matched to a gene; V was cut back by 4 bases and J by 4 bases. This CDR3 region has 15 residues. Germline lookup yields CDR1 SGHRS and CDR2 YFSETQ. Here the CDR3 DNA reads TGCGCCAGCAGCAACTTACAGGGGTATAATTCACCCCTCCACTTT. Translating it yields CASSNLQGYNSPLHF.

This clonotype was observed a handful of times. The chain joins TRBV5-6 to TRBJ2-5; 11 bases agree with TRBD1. Germline V gives CDR1 SGHDT, CDR2 YYEEEE. The CDR3 is made up of 15 amino acids. V was pared by 3 bases and J by 5 bases, with 6 bases of the junction left unmatched. This CDR3 reads CASSSGQGAVETQYF. The CDR3 DNA reads TGTGCCAGCAGCTCAGGACAGGGGGCTGTGGAGACCCAGTACTTC.

This clonotype has more than one count but fewer than ten. V is TRBV28 and J is TRBJ2-2, with 9 bases aligning to TRBD2. V was pared by 4 bases and J by 1 base, with 1 base of the junction left unmatched. This CDR3 is 15 amino acids long. Germline V gene data show CDR1 as MDHEN and CDR2 as SYDVKM. This chain's CDR3 is CASSSSGKNTGELFF. In DNA, the CDR3 is TGTGCCAGCAGTTCTAGCGGGAAGAACACCGGGGAGCTGTTTTTT.

This clonotype has only a few counts. V is TRBV7-2 and J is TRBJ1-5; a weak D match, TRBD1 (6 bases). The V end lost 5 bases, the J end lost 2 bases, and 10 bases lay between the germline ends. Germline loops: CDR1 SGHTA, CDR2 FQGNSA. The CDR3 has 14 amino acids. The CDR3 here is CASSVRQGNQPQHF. Here the CDR3 DNA reads TGTGCCAGCAGCGTCAGACAGGGCAATCAGCCCCAGCATTTT.

This clonotype was seen only a few times. The chain employs TRBV5-1 and TRBJ2-5, with D maybe TRBD1 (6 bases). This CDR3 comprises 15 residues. Trimming shortened V by 4 bases and J by 4 bases, and 17 bases separated the two germline ends. Germline loops: CDR1 SGHRS, CDR2 YFSETQ. This CDR3 is CASSTALQGPETQYF. CDR3 DNA: TGCGCCAGCAGCACCGCCCTTCAGGGGCCAGAGACCCAGTACTTC. Looking up the rest from reference TRBV5-1 and TRBJ2-5 gives the full variable domain: KAGVTQTPRYLIKTRGQQVTLSCSPISGHRSVSWYQQTPGQGLQFLFEYFSETQRNKGNFPGRFSGRQFSNSRSEMNVSTLELGDSALYLCASSTALQGPETQYFGPGTRLLVL.